The following is a T cell receptor (beta chain) sequence with its context. These data are taken from a study of blood T cell repertoires in COVID-19. Whole-study context: Specimens from acute and convalescent COVID-19 originated in the United States, Italy and Spain. Nucleic acid was either cDNA or gDNA, and it came from T cells, B-cell-depleted T cells, or PBMCs.

How the authors handled the data: Reference gene primer amplification in the assay estimated nucleated cell counts. Here immunoSEQ multiplex PCR was the method, and the copy in TCRdb shows in-frame clones only, minus some. Clonal size and the V and J genes are those of that table, whereas D and trimming came from the DNA. The repertoire holds approximately 300,000 clones, with roughly 88% as singletons. The TCR sequence derives from a woman aged 50 to 60 with active or convalescent COVID-19. Sequencing was done on a sample of peripheral blood.

CDR3 amino acids: CASSLGNRGSSYNSPLHF. The CDR3 DNA reads as TGTGCCAGCAGTTTAGGTAACAGGGGAAGCTCCTATAATTCACCCCTCCACTTT. The chain uses TRBV28 and TRBJ1-6; 7 positions match TRBD1. CDR1 MDHEN and CDR2 SYDVKM come from the germline V gene. This CDR3 has 18 residues. Losses at the gene ends were 2 bases for V and 0 bases for J; bases not matched to a gene: 7.